The 20 T cell receptor beta chains presented below share a single source sample, sequenced in a study of T-cell memory formation after mild COVID-19 (dated by TCRdb to the early 2020s). Preparation of the library involved 5' RACE. TCRdb lists the instrument as Illumina NovaSeq 6000. TCRdb applied fastp at Q25 and MiXCR to the public reads, then kept only in-frame beta chains. Each entry is one CDR3 protein sequence, shown with its most common DNA and genes. This sample holds 270,000 or so distinct CDR3 sequences; 16% were observed only once. 20% to 25% of the sample goes to the ten largest clones. The sequenced material came from PBMCs or a T cell subset sorted from them (not recorded which). The receptors were gathered from a man younger than 30 who had mild COVID-19 (a few samples of this study predate the infection). The sample titles of this study are shuffled in the database, so cell type and time point are left out; the donor was told from shared clones.

A few counts support this clonotype. The gene calls are TRBV27 and TRBJ1-5, with D uncertain. Per the germline V gene, CDR1 is MNHEY and CDR2 is SMNVEV (reference sequence). With 5 bases removed from V and 3 bases from J, the gap between germline ends came to 11 bases. The CDR3 spans 14 residues. The CDR3 here is CASSLERFNQPQHF. Here the CDR3 DNA reads TGTGCCAGCAGTCTCGAACGGTTCAATCAGCCCCAGCATTTT.

This clonotype was detected a few times. The genes are TRBV10-2 and TRBJ1-5; possibly TRBD1 for D (6 bases). This CDR3 has 13 amino acids. Trimming pared 5 bases from V and 7 bases from J, leaving 12 bases between. The germline gives CDR1 WSHSY, CDR2 SAAADI. This CDR3 reads CASSPQGSQPQHF. The DNA of the CDR3 is TGCGCCAGCAGTCCTCAGGGGAGCCAGCCCCAGCATTTT.

The J gene is TRBJ1-2, the V gene TRBV7-3; the D gene is possibly TRBD1 (6 bases). Germline assignment: CDR1 SGHTA and CDR2 FQGTGA. The CDR3 runs to 13 residues. Trimming cost V 3 bases and J 8 bases, with 13 bases left between them. DNA of the CDR3: TGTGCCAGCAGCTTTTTATCAGGGGCCGGCTACACCTTC. It specifies CASSFLSGAGYTF.

The CDR3 DNA is TGTGCCACCTGGGGGGGGCGTGGGAGAGAAGATACGCAGTATTTT. It codes for CATWGGRGREDTQYF. The rearrangement joins TRBV15 to TRBJ2-3; D is possibly TRBD2 (7 bases). The V gene lost 8 bases and the J gene lost 5 bases, with 20 bases spanning the gap. This CDR3 has 15 residues. The germline V gene has CDR1 LNHNV and CDR2 YYDKDF (reference sequence).

This clonotype has just a few counts. This chain's CDR3 is CSARHGGDEQFF. The CDR3 coding sequence is TGCAGTGCTAGACACGGGGGTGATGAGCAGTTCTTC. This chain joins TRBV20-1 and TRBJ2-1, with TRBD2 as a possible D gene (6 bases). The CDR3 sequence is 12 residues long. V was cut by 2 bases and J by 8 bases, with 10 bases left in between. CDR1 and CDR2 (germline): DFQATT, SNEGSKA (reference sequence).

There are a few counts of this clonotype. The chain couples TRBV20-1 to TRBJ2-3; D remains unclear. V was cut by 7 bases and J by 0 bases, with 11 bases left in between. The CDR3 has 13 amino acids. The germline gives CDR1 DFQATT, CDR2 SNEGSKA (reference sequence). CDR3 loop: CSGRLVSTDTQYF. CDR3 sequence (DNA): TGCAGTGGACGGCTAGTAAGCACAGATACGCAGTATTTT.

The rearrangement uses TRBV10-3 and TRBJ1-1, with D possibly TRBD1 on 5 matching bases. V was cut by 9 bases and J by 6 bases, with 14 bases left in between. The CDR3 length is 12 residues. Germline-derived CDR1 and CDR2 are ENHRY and SYGVKD. For the CDR3, the DNA is TGTGCCATAACCGACAGCTCCTCTGAAGCTTTCTTT. It specifies CAITDSSSEAFF.

This clonotype has a handful of counts. The gene calls are TRBV6-6 and TRBJ1-1, with 7 positions matching TRBD1. Per germline, CDR1 MNHNY and CDR2 SVGAGI (reference sequence). The CDR3 totals 15 residues. J gave up 1 base and V 5 bases, and 7 bases lay outside the gene matches. CDR3 sequence reads: CASSGPGTENTEAFF. CDR3 nucleotides: TGTGCCAGCAGTGGTCCCGGGACAGAGAACACTGAAGCTTTCTTT.

The chain carries TRBV6-6 and TRBJ2-1; 9 bases map to TRBD1. V shed 5 bases, J shed 10 bases, and the junction held 6 bases outside the gene matches. The CDR3 covers 13 residues. Germline CDR1 and CDR2: MNHNY and SVGAGI (reference sequence). The CDR3 here is CASSHRTGDEQFF. The CDR3 coding sequence is TGTGCCAGCAGTCATCGGACAGGGGACGAGCAGTTCTTC.

This clonotype has a count of ten or more. The chain combines TRBV12-3 or TRBV12-4 with TRBJ2-1; 9 bases are a match to TRBD2. J gave up 4 bases and V 10 bases, and 5 bases lay outside the gene matches. This CDR3 is built from 13 residues. The CDR3 nucleotides are TGTGCCAACCCGGGACTAGCTTACAATGAGCAGTTCTTC. It encodes CANPGLAYNEQFF.

This chain uses TRBV7-2 with TRBJ1-2; tentatively, D is TRBD1 (6 bases). Germline V lookup: CDR1 SGHTA, CDR2 FQGNSA. V shed 5 bases and J shed 7 bases, with 20 bases lying between them. The CDR3 spans 15 residues. The CDR3 spells CASSDSRDNSAGYTF. The CDR3 bases are TGTGCCAGCAGCGACTCCCGGGACAACTCCGCTGGCTACACCTTC.

The chain joins TRBV20-1 to TRBJ1-1; the D is unclear. CDR1 and CDR2 (germline): DFQATT, SNEGSKA (reference sequence). Trimming removed 7 bases at V and 1 base at J, with 7 bases between. This CDR3 region has 11 residues. DNA for the CDR3: TGCAGTGGCGTGTGGAACACTGAAGCTTTCTTT. This codes for CSGVWNTEAFF.

This clonotype was seen ten or more times. The chain recombines TRBV4-3 with TRBJ1-4; 7 bases map to TRBD1. CDR3 size: 16 residues. The germline gives CDR1 LGHNA, CDR2 YSLEER. Trimming cost V 0 bases and J 7 bases; bases outside gene matches: 8. Written as DNA, the CDR3 is TGCGCCAGCAGCCAAGATCAAAAGGGGGCGAGTGAAAAACTGTTTTTT. It is translated as CASSQDQKGASEKLFF.

This chain connects TRBV5-1 to TRBJ1-4; unclear D gene. The length of the CDR3 is 14 residues. Germline-derived CDR1 and CDR2 are SGHRS and YFSETQ. Deletions cut 0 bases from V and 8 bases from J, with 11 bases between. In nucleotides, the CDR3 is TGCGCCAGCAGCTTGGAGTACCCTGACGAAAAACTGTTTTTT. As protein: CASSLEYPDEKLFF.

Only a few counts were recorded for this clonotype. The V and J genes are TRBV14 and TRBJ2-2, with D possibly matching TRBD1 (6 bases). CDR1 SGHDN and CDR2 FVKESK come from the germline V gene. This CDR3 is 16 amino acids long. Trimming pared 1 base from V and 2 bases from J, leaving 11 bases between. This CDR3 reads CASSQAPGHNTGELFF. In nucleotides, the CDR3 is TGTGCCAGCAGCCAAGCACCGGGACACAACACCGGGGAGCTGTTTTTT.

This chain joins TRBV29-1 and TRBJ2-4; the D is unclear. CDR1 is SQVTM and CDR2 is ANQGSEA in the germline V gene. The length of the CDR3 is 11 residues. The CDR3 is CAISAKNIQYF. CDR3 bases: TGCGCAATTTCGGCCAAAAACATTCAGTACTTC.

This clonotype has only a few counts. This chain links TRBV10-3 with TRBJ2-5; D may match TRBD1 or TRBD2 (6 bases each). In germline, CDR1 is ENHRY, CDR2 SYGVKD. The CDR3 consists of 15 residues. Trimming pared 10 bases from V and 0 bases from J, leaving 18 bases between. The CDR3 here is CATGGGLLYQETQYF. As DNA, the CDR3 is TGTGCCACCGGAGGGGGACTTCTGTACCAAGAGACCCAGTACTTC.

The chain recombines TRBV24-1 with TRBJ2-3; D call uncertain. V lost 4 bases, J lost 3 bases, and 13 bases lay in between. CDR1 is KGHDR, CDR2 SFDVKD, per germline. The CDR3 spans 15 residues. CDR3 in amino acids: CATSDHGTGTDTQYF. The CDR3 bases are TGTGCCACCAGTGACCACGGAACCGGGACAGATACGCAGTATTTT.

The chain uses TRBV7-2 and TRBJ2-2; tentative D call: TRBD2 (7 bases). The CDR3 consists of 16 residues. The germline V gene has CDR1 SGHTA and CDR2 FQGNSA. With 0 bases removed from V and 3 bases from J, the gap between germline ends came to 11 bases. Written as DNA, the CDR3 is TGTGCCAGCAGCTTAGCTGCGGGGGCACACACCGGGGAGCTGTTTTTT. Translated: CASSLAAGAHTGELFF.

The chain uses TRBV28 and TRBJ1-1; D perhaps matches TRBD1 (5 bases). The germline V gene has CDR1 MDHEN and CDR2 SYDVKM. The CDR3 length is 12 residues. V shed 7 bases and J shed 4 bases, with 10 bases lying between them. The CDR3 loop reads CASNSQGTEAFF. The DNA for the CDR3 is TGTGCCAGCAACTCCCAGGGCACTGAAGCTTTCTTT.